A single T cell receptor beta chain is shown here with its context. A single count supports this clone. What this receptor recognizes is not known. There are no base qualities to consult, and no much larger clone falls within one base. The sample comes from a study of blood T cell repertoires in COVID-19 (TCRdb year 2020). About the full investigation: The collaborator samples originated in the United States, Italy and Spain and spanned the acute and convalescent phases of COVID-19. The material from the prospective study consisted of cDNA or gDNA derived from T cells, B-cell-depleted T cells, or PBMCs. Subjects who had been exposed to COVID-19, were actively infected with it, or had recovered from it provided the deeply sampled blood TCRbeta repertoires that made up the dataset. A freely available public database, intended as a resource for researchers studying the immune response to SARS-CoV-2, is where the repertoires were released. Samples were obtained from the ongoing ImmuneRACE study (first 160 participants) and from about 1,300 subjects provided by 6 global collaborators. The sample metadata nearly always contained a de-identified subject ID, COVID-19 status, age in years and sex. Where available, HLA class I and class II types were taken from metadata supplied by the sample provider and were not determined by assay-based typing.

V drops 5 bases and J drops 0 bases, leaving 11 bases in between. Via the germline V gene (reference sequence), CDR1 is LNHDA and CDR2 SQIVND. The CDR3 runs 14 amino acids, cysteine and phenylalanine included. Only the CDR3 region is kept as DNA, spanning 42 bases read in frame from base 1. The collaborating institutions used their own protocols to collect whole blood in K2EDTA tubes. For TCRbeta analysis, collaborators shipped samples as frozen whole blood, isolated PBMCs, or DNA extracted from either of those sample types. Paper-wide results and their limitations: Clinical and demographic metadata were provided uncurated, with the amount varying by source and participant.

TCRbeta CDR3 regions were amplified from genomic DNA using the immunoSEQ Assay, a bias-controlled multiplex PCR. For the original study's pipeline: Nucleated cell counts per sample were estimated from amplification of reference gene primers within the assay. To quantify the absolute abundance of each unique TCRbeta CDR3 rearrangement, sequence reads were collapsed and filtered. Productive Simpson clonality was computed per sample as the square root of Simpson's diversity index over productive rearrangements. Sourced from immuneACCESS, this table was stored by TCRdb with only in-frame sequences that have V and J called. A share of the clones is absent; for the studies checked, an unresolved V gene accounts for under half, and the remainder has no known explanation. The V and J calls and clone size come from that table; D and trimming were worked out from the DNA. In all, the sample holds 150,000 to 200,000 clones, and more than 75% of those were seen once. The ten largest clonotypes hold roughly 5.5% of the sample.

The rearranged chain carries TRBV19 and TRBJ2-7, with no reliable assignment of the D segment. Source material: peripheral blood. The clonotype was recovered from a man between 40 and 49 years old with active or convalescent COVID-19. The CDR3 protein is CASSFGRSSYEQYF. The DNA reads as follows: TGTGCCAGTAGTTTTGGCAGAAGCTCCTACGAGCAGTACTTC.